This T cell receptor beta chain comes out of a study of T cell repertoires in cytomegalovirus infection. Overall study context: In public TCR beta signatures, there were indications of both CMV infection and matching HLA type.

Study-wide points: Within the response measured ex vivo, HLA-C-restricted CMV-specific TCR beta clonotypes were dominant.

TCRdb passed the reads through MiXCR, listing each CDR3 protein once. The table lists fewer than 850,000 distinct CDR3 sequences, about 28% of them singletons. J was trimmed by 5 bases and V by 3 bases; bases with no gene match: 3. The CDR3 contains 14 residues. The germline CDR1 and CDR2 sequences are MNHNY and SVGAGI (reference sequence). This clonotype was counted between two and nine times. Its antigen is not known. The input for sequencing was cultured CD8+ T cells from PBMCs, taken from culture after CMV antigen stimulation. This sequence joins TRBV6-6 and TRBJ1-5, with 8 bases lining up with TRBD1. The receptor was derived from a human donor in good health (CMV status not recorded). Some clones in this sample may be carry-over from other donors' samples. The CDR3 sequence: CASSYMTGDQPQHF. The CDR3 DNA is TGTGCCAGCAGTTATATGACAGGGGATCAGCCCCAGCATTTT.